This TCR beta chain was recorded in a study of identical twins. Study-level results: Out-of-frame beta chain sequences displayed weaker excess sharing between twins. Analyses based on zero insertions could be partly confounded by invariant MAIT and iNKT cells.

The CDR3 runs 15 residues. The trim removed 8 bases at V and 2 bases at J, leaving 8 bases unmatched. CDR1 and CDR2 from the germline V gene are MNHNS and SASEGT. It was template switching that added a universal primer site, and there were unique molecular identifiers on the cDNA. TCRdb re-analysed the 5' RACE reads in MiXCR, keeping a single row per CDR3 protein. The sample lists some 200,000 distinct CDR3 sequences; about 7.5% were seen once. This clonotype was counted at least ten times. The antigen is unknown. There were only healthy Caucasians among the donors. These data also featured in a second study, about yellow fever vaccine responses in identical twins.

The clonotype originates from a woman aged 18-29 years in good health. The rearrangement joins TRBV6-1 to TRBJ1-3; 8 positions match TRBD1. Material: memory (CD45RO+) T cells sorted from blood. In DNA, the CDR3 is TGTGCCAGCGGGAGACAGGGGACGGCTGGAAACACCATATATTTT. Translating it yields CASGRQGTAGNTIYF.